The next 6 T cell receptor beta chains were all read from a single sample in a study of control samples from healthy donors and cancer patients. Produced via immunoSEQ multiplex PCR; TCRdb's table is partial and in-frame only. The sample consists of over 150,000 clones, 80% to 95% of them appearing once. Specimen: blood. These receptor sequences come from a man between 18 and 29 years old in good health.

V usage is TRBV24-1 and J usage is TRBJ2-6, with no clear D. The CDR3 runs 17 residues. CDR1 is KGHDR and CDR2 is SFDVKD in the germline V gene. The V end lost 4 bases, the J end lost 0 bases, and 12 bases lay between the germline ends. The CDR3 DNA reads TGTGCCACCAGTGAAGCCCCAAAAAACTCTGGGGCCAACGTCCTGACTTTC. This codes for CATSEAPKNSGANVLTF.

This chain links TRBV24-1 with TRBJ1-1; 7 nucleotides agree with TRBD1. CDR3 length: 17 amino acids. With V trimmed by 4 bases and J by 0 bases, 10 bases remained unmatched. From germline, CDR1 is KGHDR and CDR2 SFDVKD. The CDR3 bases are TGTGCCACCAGTGACATGGACAGGACGTCGATGAACACTGAAGCTTTCTTT. It encodes CATSDMDRTSMNTEAFF.

The V call is TRBV19, the J call TRBJ2-3; weak D call: TRBD2 (5 bases). Looked up from germline, CDR1 is LNHDA and CDR2 is SQIVND (reference sequence). The CDR3 loop spans 16 amino acids. V was shortened by 5 bases and J by 5 bases, with 20 bases between the two germline ends. CDR3 amino acids: CASSSRASRIGDTQYF. DNA for the CDR3: TGTGCCAGTAGTTCGCGGGCCAGCCGAATTGGAGATACGCAGTATTTT. The whole variable domain, filled in from reference TRBV19 and TRBJ2-3, reads DGGITQSPKYLFRKEGQNVTLSCEQNLNHDAMYWYRQDPGQGLRLIYYSQIVNDFQKGDIAEGYSVSREKKESFPLTVTSAQKNPTAFYLCASSSRASRIGDTQYFGPGTRLTVL.

This sequence joins TRBV5-1 and TRBJ2-1; 7 nucleotides line up with TRBD2. J was trimmed by 4 bases and V by 3 bases; bases with no gene match: 16. The CDR3 spans 18 residues. The germline gives CDR1 SGHRS, CDR2 YFSETQ. The DNA of the CDR3 is TGCGCCAGCAGCTGGGAGGGTCTCGGACTAGAGAAATACAATGAGCAGTTCTTC. Protein product: CASSWEGLGLEKYNEQFF.

The gene calls are TRBV6-5 and TRBJ1-5; D possibly corresponds to TRBD1 (6 bases). This CDR3 spans 13 amino acids. Per germline, CDR1 MNHEY and CDR2 SVGAGI. Between the trimmed V and J ends, which lost 8 bases and 6 bases, there was a span of 14 bases. The CDR3 loop is CASCRGGGQPQHF. CDR3 DNA: TGTGCCAGCTGCCGAGGGGGAGGTCAGCCCCAGCATTTT.

The V gene is TRBV5-8, the J gene TRBJ2-4; the D gene is possibly TRBD1 (7 bases). Germline-derived CDR1 and CDR2 are SGHTS and YDEGEE. The germline V and J ends were trimmed by 4 bases and 8 bases, with 16 bases remaining between them. The CDR3 covers 14 residues. Here the CDR3 reads CASSLRGVGDIQYF. The CDR3, as DNA: TGTGCCAGCAGCCTCAGGGGGGTTGGGGACATTCAGTACTTC.